The rows below give T cell receptor beta chains drawn from one sample of a study of blood T cell repertoires in COVID-19. Only in-frame clones appear in the TCRdb table, and some are missing; sequencing was by immunoSEQ multiplex PCR. Among 140,000 to 150,000 clones listed, almost 90% were seen once. Source material: peripheral blood. The receptors originated from a human donor in a cohort sampled during active COVID-19. CDR3s include the opening cysteine and the closing phenylalanine or tryptophan. The D gene is left open where the match is weak. Clone size, where shown, is once, few, many, or a class for clones that have expanded.

D: TRBD2; length: 15; J: TRBJ2-7; size: few; V: TRBV3-1/TRBV3-2; DNA: TGTGCCAGCAGCCAAGGACTAGCGGGAGCTAGAGAGCAGTACTTC; CDR3: CASSQGLAGAREQYF
D: TRBD1; length: 14; J: TRBJ2-5; size: .; V: TRBV2; DNA: TGTGCCAGCAGAATTTCGGGACAGCAAGAGACCCAGTACTTC; CDR3: CASRISGQQETQYF
D: .; length: 17; J: TRBJ1-4; size: once; V: TRBV28; DNA: TGTGCCAGCAGCCCTTCACGGGGGAGAAGGGGCGGTGAAAAACTGTTTTTT; CDR3: CASSPSRGRRGGEKLFF
D: TRBD2; length: 15; J: TRBJ2-3; size: .; V: TRBV27; DNA: TGTGCCAGCAGTTTTCGGCGGGGGGACACAGATACGCAGTATTTT; CDR3: CASSFRRGDTDTQYF
D: TRBD2; length: 18; J: TRBJ2-3; size: .; V: TRBV3-1/TRBV3-2; DNA: TGTGCCAGCAGCCAAGAAGCGGGACTAGCGGGGGAACTAGATACGCAGTATTTT; CDR3: CASSQEAGLAGELDTQYF
D: TRBD2; length: 17; J: TRBJ2-1; size: .; V: TRBV28; DNA: TGTGCCAGCAGTCCCCCCGGCCGGACTAGCGGGGGTGGCGTGCAGTTCTTC; CDR3: CASSPPGRTSGGGVQFF
D: TRBD1; length: 12; J: TRBJ1-2; size: .; V: TRBV6-5; DNA: TGTGCCAGCAGGGACAGGACAGAAGGCTACACCTTC; CDR3: CASRDRTEGYTF
D: .; length: 17; J: TRBJ1-2; size: .; V: TRBV23-1; DNA: TGCGCCAGCAGTCCGGAGGGAGAATTAGGAGCTAACTATGGCTACACCTTC; CDR3: CASSPEGELGANYGYTF
D: TRBD2; length: 16; J: TRBJ2-2; size: few; V: TRBV6-2/TRBV6-3; DNA: TGTGCCAGCAGTCCGCTAGCGGGAGGTATAGTCGGGGAGCTGTTTTTT; CDR3: CASSPLAGGIVGELFF
D: TRBD1; length: 13; J: TRBJ1-5; size: .; V: TRBV29-1; DNA: TGCAGCGTTGGAACAGGGGTGGGTCAGCCCCAGCATTTT; CDR3: CSVGTGVGQPQHF
D: .; length: 17; J: TRBJ1-5; size: once; V: TRBV19; DNA: TGTGCCAGTAGTATTGAACAGGGAGCTAGCAGCAATCAGCCCCAGCATTTT; CDR3: CASSIEQGASSNQPQHF
D: .; length: 15; J: TRBJ2-1; size: .; V: TRBV12-5; DNA: TGTGCTAGTGGTTTGGGTAGCGTCGGCTACAATGAGCAGTTCTTC; CDR3: CASGLGSVGYNEQFF
D: .; length: 16; J: TRBJ2-1; size: .; V: TRBV7-8; DNA: TGTGCCAGCACCCAAGGGGGAGCCGTGGGATACAATGAGCAGTTCTTC; CDR3: CASTQGGAVGYNEQFF
D: .; length: 14; J: TRBJ2-5; size: .; V: TRBV3-1/TRBV3-2; DNA: TGTGCCAGCAGCCATCATACGGGGAAAGAGACCCAGTACTTC; CDR3: CASSHHTGKETQYF
D: TRBD1; length: 16; J: TRBJ1-5; size: .; V: TRBV27; DNA: TGTGCCAGCAGTTTTGGGGGACAGGATAGCAATCAGCCCCAGCATTTT; CDR3: CASSFGGQDSNQPQHF
D: TRBD2; length: 16; J: TRBJ2-2; size: .; V: TRBV7-7; DNA: TGTGCTAGCAGCCCGCGGACTAGCGGTAACACCGGGGAGCTGTTTTTT; CDR3: CASSPRTSGNTGELFF
D: TRBD1; length: 15; J: TRBJ1-5; size: .; V: TRBV2; DNA: TGTGCCAGCACCTCGACAGGGGTAGGCGATCAGCCCCAGCATTTT; CDR3: CASTSTGVGDQPQHF
D: .; length: 13; J: TRBJ1-6; size: .; V: TRBV7-2; DNA: TGTGCCAGCAGCACCCCAACGGGATCACCCCTCCACTTT; CDR3: CASSTPTGSPLHF
D: TRBD2; length: 19; J: TRBJ2-1; size: .; V: TRBV18; DNA: TGTGCCAGCTCACCAGCTAGCGGGAGACCTGTGGGGGTCTACAATGAGCAGTTCTTC; CDR3: CASSPASGRPVGVYNEQFF
D: .; length: 13; J: TRBJ2-1; size: .; V: TRBV11-3; DNA: TGTGCCAGCAGCTTTGCCCGGTCCGGTGAGCAGTTCTTC; CDR3: CASSFARSGEQFF
D: .; length: 14; J: TRBJ1-1; size: medium-sized; V: TRBV25-1; DNA: TGTGCCAGCAGTGGCGGGCACGTGAACACTGAAGCTTTCTTT; CDR3: CASSGGHVNTEAFF
D: TRBD2; length: 15; J: TRBJ2-3; size: .; V: TRBV5-1; DNA: TGCGCCAGCAGCTCCCAGGGACTAGGCACAGATACGCAGTATTTT; CDR3: CASSSQGLGTDTQYF
D: .; length: 14; J: TRBJ2-7; size: .; V: TRBV7-2; DNA: TGTGCCAGCAGCTTAGGACACGTTGCCCACGAGCAGTACTTC; CDR3: CASSLGHVAHEQYF
D: .; length: 14; J: TRBJ2-3; size: .; V: TRBV6-2/TRBV6-3; DNA: TGTGCCAGCAGTTATGCGGCAGTCACAGATACGCAGTATTTT; CDR3: CASSYAAVTDTQYF
D: .; length: 13; J: TRBJ2-7; size: .; V: TRBV6-6; DNA: TGTGCCAGCAGATTGACAGCCTACTACGAGCAGTACTTC; CDR3: CASRLTAYYEQYF
D: .; length: 12; J: TRBJ2-7; size: .; V: TRBV5-1; DNA: TGCGCCAGCAGCTTGGTCGGGAGCGAGCAGTACTTC; CDR3: CASSLVGSEQYF
D: TRBD1; length: 17; J: TRBJ1-1; size: .; V: TRBV10-2; DNA: TGCGCCAGCAGAGACGACAGGGGTCAAATTCCAGACACTGAAGCTTTCTTT; CDR3: CASRDDRGQIPDTEAFF
D: .; length: 17; J: TRBJ2-3; size: .; V: TRBV7-9; DNA: TGTGCCAGCAGCTCAGTAGGAGGGAGACTTCGCACAGATACGCAGTATTTT; CDR3: CASSSVGGRLRTDTQYF
D: .; length: 15; J: TRBJ2-2; size: .; V: TRBV7-9; DNA: TGTGCCAGCAGCATAGAGGGAGTTAGGACCGGGGAGCTGTTTTTT; CDR3: CASSIEGVRTGELFF
D: .; length: 16; J: TRBJ1-1; size: .; V: TRBV7-8; DNA: TGTGCCAGCAGCCCTAGGGGGGGGGCCATGAACACTGAAGCTTTCTTT; CDR3: CASSPRGGAMNTEAFF
D: .; length: 13; J: TRBJ2-5; size: .; V: TRBV7-8; DNA: TGTGCCAGCACCAACCCTAGCACGGAGACCCAGTACTTC; CDR3: CASTNPSTETQYF
D: .; length: 14; J: TRBJ2-7; size: .; V: TRBV28; DNA: TGTGCCAGCAGCTTCTCGGGACTCTACGACGAGCAGTACTTC; CDR3: CASSFSGLYDEQYF
D: .; length: 13; J: TRBJ2-3; size: .; V: TRBV6-5; DNA: TGTGCCAGCAGTTACGGGGGGTCAGATACGCAGTATTTT; CDR3: CASSYGGSDTQYF
D: TRBD1; length: 16; J: TRBJ1-5; size: many; V: TRBV6-6; DNA: TGTGCCAGCAGTACTAGGGCACAGGGGGGAAATCAGCCCCAGCATTTT; CDR3: CASSTRAQGGNQPQHF
D: TRBD2; length: 16; J: TRBJ2-7; size: .; V: TRBV6-5; DNA: TGTGCCAGCAGTTACTCGATGCTAGCGGGAGCCTACGAGCAGTACTTC; CDR3: CASSYSMLAGAYEQYF
D: TRBD1; length: 14; J: TRBJ2-7; size: .; V: TRBV7-9; DNA: TGTGCCAGCAGCTCGGACAGGAATCCCATGGAGCAGTACTTC; CDR3: CASSSDRNPMEQYF
D: TRBD2; length: 18; J: TRBJ2-7; size: .; V: TRBV27; DNA: TGTGCCAGCAGTTTACGGTTTGACAGCGGGGGGAGCTCCTACGAGCAGTACTTC; CDR3: CASSLRFDSGGSSYEQYF
D: .; length: 14; J: TRBJ2-2; size: .; V: TRBV6-5; DNA: TGTGCCAGCAGTCCCCGACGGGACACCGGGGAGCTGTTTTTT; CDR3: CASSPRRDTGELFF
D: .; length: 16; J: TRBJ1-2; size: .; V: TRBV11-3; DNA: TGTGCCAGCAGCTTAGTACAGCCAGGGCCCCTCTACGGCTACACCTTC; CDR3: CASSLVQPGPLYGYTF
D: .; length: 12; J: TRBJ2-5; size: .; V: TRBV6-2/TRBV6-3; DNA: TGTGCCAGCAGTTACCCGGTCCAGACCCAGTACTTC; CDR3: CASSYPVQTQYF
D: .; length: 15; J: TRBJ1-1; size: .; V: TRBV5-5; DNA: TGTGCCAGCAGCTCGAGAGGCGGGGCTGGGGCTGAAGCTTTCTTT; CDR3: CASSSRGGAGAEAFF
D: .; length: 13; J: TRBJ2-2; size: .; V: TRBV24-1; DNA: TGTGCCACCCTGGGCGCGACCTCCGGGGAGCTGTTTTTT; CDR3: CATLGATSGELFF